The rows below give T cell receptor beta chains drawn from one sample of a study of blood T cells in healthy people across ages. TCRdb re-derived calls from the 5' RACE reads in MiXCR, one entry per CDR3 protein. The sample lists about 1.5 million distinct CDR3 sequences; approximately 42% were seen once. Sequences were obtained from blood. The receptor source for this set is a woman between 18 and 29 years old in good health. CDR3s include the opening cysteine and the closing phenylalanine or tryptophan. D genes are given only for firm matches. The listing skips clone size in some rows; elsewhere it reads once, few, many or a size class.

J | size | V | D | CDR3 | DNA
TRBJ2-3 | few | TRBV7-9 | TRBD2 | CAGAGGPKNTQYF | TGTGCCGGGGCGGGGGGGCCGAAGAATACGCAGTATTTT
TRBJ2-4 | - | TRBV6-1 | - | CASSGSVAMGRVAKNIQYF | TGTGCCAGCAGTGGAAGCGTAGCCATGGGAAGGGTCGCCAAAAACATTCAGTACTTC
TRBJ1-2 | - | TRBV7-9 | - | CASNKRGAPGYTF | TGTGCCAGCAACAAGCGGGGGGCGCCTGGCTACACCTTC
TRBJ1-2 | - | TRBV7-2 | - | CAGSLALSGSDYGYTF | TGTGCCGGCAGCTTAGCGCTTAGTGGATCTGACTATGGCTACACCTTC
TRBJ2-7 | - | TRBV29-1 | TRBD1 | CSVASPSGDRVYEQYF | TGCAGCGTTGCATCCCCATCCGGGGACAGGGTCTACGAGCAGTACTTC
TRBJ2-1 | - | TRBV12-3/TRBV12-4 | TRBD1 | CASRPADRHHEQFF | TGTGCCAGCAGACCAGCGGACAGGCACCATGAGCAGTTCTTC
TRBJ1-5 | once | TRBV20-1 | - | CSASEGGASNQPQHF | TGCAGTGCTAGTGAGGGGGGGGCTAGCAATCAGCCCCAGCATTTT
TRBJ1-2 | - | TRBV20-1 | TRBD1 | CSARENRGGGYTF | TGCAGTGCTAGAGAGAACAGGGGCGGTGGCTACACCTTC
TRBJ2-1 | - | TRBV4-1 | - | CASSQVARYEQFF | TGCGCCAGCAGCCAAGTTGCCAGGTATGAGCAGTTCTTC
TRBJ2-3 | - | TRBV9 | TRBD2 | CASSLDGGGSTDTQYF | TGTGCCAGCAGCTTAGACGGCGGGGGGAGCACAGATACGCAGTATTTT
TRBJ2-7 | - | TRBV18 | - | CASSATVAYEQYF | TGTGCCAGCTCAGCGACGGTAGCCTACGAGCAGTACTTC
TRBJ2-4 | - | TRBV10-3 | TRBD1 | CAISEYDREGGNIQYF | TGTGCCATCAGTGAATACGACAGGGAAGGAGGAAACATTCAGTACTTC
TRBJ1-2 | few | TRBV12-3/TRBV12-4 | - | CASSPFRQYTYGYTF | TGTGCCAGCAGTCCGTTCCGACAGTATACCTATGGCTACACCTTC
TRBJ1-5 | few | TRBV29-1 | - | CSVVDPFGNQPQHF | TGCAGCGTCGTCGACCCCTTCGGCAATCAGCCCCAGCATTTT
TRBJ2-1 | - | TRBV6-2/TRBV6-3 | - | CASSYWGKNNEQFF | TGTGCCAGCAGTTACTGGGGCAAGAACAATGAGCAGTTCTTC
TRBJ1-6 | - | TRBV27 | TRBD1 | CASRARQGSPLHF | TGTGCCAGCAGAGCACGACAGGGTTCACCCCTCCACTTT
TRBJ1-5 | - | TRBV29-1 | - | CSVSAGGDQPQHF | TGCAGCGTGTCAGCCGGGGGGGATCAGCCCCAGCATTTT
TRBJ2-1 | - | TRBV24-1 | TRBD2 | CATSDLGGTTNNEQFF | TGTGCCACCAGTGATTTGGGGGGGACTACCAACAATGAGCAGTTCTTC
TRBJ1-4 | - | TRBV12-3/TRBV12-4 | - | CASSFVGVSNEKLFF | TGTGCCAGCAGTTTCGTGGGGGTTTCCAATGAAAAACTGTTTTTT
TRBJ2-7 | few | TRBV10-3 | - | CAISAQQPYEQYF | TGTGCCATCAGCGCCCAGCAACCCTACGAGCAGTACTTC
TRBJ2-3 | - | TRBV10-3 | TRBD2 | CAISRSGGSTDTQYF | TGTGCCATCAGCCGGAGCGGGGGGTCCACAGATACGCAGTATTTT
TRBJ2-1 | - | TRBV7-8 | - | CASSLDGGGGYHEQFF | TGTGCCAGCAGCTTAGACGGAGGGGGTGGCTACCATGAGCAGTTCTTC
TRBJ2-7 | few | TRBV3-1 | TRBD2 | CASSPGLAGDEYYEQYF | TGTGCCAGCAGCCCGGGACTAGCGGGAGACGAATACTACGAGCAGTACTTC
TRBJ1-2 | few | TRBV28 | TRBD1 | CASSDPGQLIIYGYTF | TGTGCCAGCAGTGATCCGGGACAGCTTATTATCTATGGCTACACCTTC
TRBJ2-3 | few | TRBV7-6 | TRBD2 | CAISFVAGGADTQYF | TGTGCCATCAGCTTTGTAGCGGGGGGTGCAGATACGCAGTATTTT
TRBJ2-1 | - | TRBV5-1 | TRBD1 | CASSLSDRDFYNEQFF | TGCGCCAGCAGCTTGTCCGACAGGGATTTCTACAATGAGCAGTTCTTC
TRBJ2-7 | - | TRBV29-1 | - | CSVEAAGSYEQYF | TGCAGCGTTGAAGCCGCAGGCTCCTACGAGCAGTACTTC
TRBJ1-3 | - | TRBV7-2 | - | CASSLSSVGSGNTIYF | TGTGCCAGCAGCTTAAGCAGTGTTGGCTCTGGAAACACCATATATTTT
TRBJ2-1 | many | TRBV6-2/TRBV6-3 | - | CASSSVQDGNEQFF | TGTGCCAGCAGTTCGGTTCAGGACGGGAATGAGCAGTTCTTC
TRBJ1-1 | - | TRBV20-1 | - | CSARGPPNTEAFF | TGCAGTGCGAGAGGGCCACCGAACACTGAAGCTTTCTTT
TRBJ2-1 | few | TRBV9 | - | CASSVDVRTNYEQFF | TGTGCCAGCAGCGTAGATGTGAGAACTAACTATGAGCAGTTCTTC
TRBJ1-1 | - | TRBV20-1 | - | CSTLRGPNTEAFF | TGCAGTACCCTGAGAGGGCCGAACACTGAAGCTTTCTTT
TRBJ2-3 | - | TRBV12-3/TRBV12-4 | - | CASSPFSSGGTDTQYF | TGTGCCAGCAGCCCGTTCTCTTCGGGAGGCACAGATACGCAGTATTTT
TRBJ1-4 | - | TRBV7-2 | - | CASSLDRYLLNEKLFF | TGTGCCAGCAGTCTCGACAGATATCTATTAAATGAAAAACTGTTTTTT
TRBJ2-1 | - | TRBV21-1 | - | CASSKSPRECNEQFF | TGTGCCAGCAGCAAAAGCCCCCGAGAATGCAATGAGCAGTTCTTC
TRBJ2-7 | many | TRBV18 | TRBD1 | CASSPPGQVFEQYF | TGTGCCAGCTCACCACCGGGACAGGTCTTCGAGCAGTACTTC
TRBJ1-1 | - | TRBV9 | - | CASSVQGVTEAFF | TGTGCCAGCAGCGTGCAGGGAGTCACTGAAGCTTTCTTT
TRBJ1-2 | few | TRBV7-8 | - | CASSYSWTKGPLYGYTF | TGTGCCAGCAGCTATTCATGGACAAAGGGCCCTCTCTATGGCTACACCTTC
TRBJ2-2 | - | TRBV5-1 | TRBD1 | CASSFRTGRVGELFF | TGCGCCAGCAGCTTCCGGACAGGGCGGGTCGGGGAGCTGTTTTTT
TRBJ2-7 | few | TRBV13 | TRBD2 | CASSLGTGLGTHEQYF | TGTGCCAGCAGCTTAGGCACGGGACTAGGGACCCACGAGCAGTACTTC
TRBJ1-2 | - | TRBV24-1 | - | CATSEPTANYGYTF | TGTGCCACCAGTGAACCGACAGCTAACTATGGCTACACCTTC
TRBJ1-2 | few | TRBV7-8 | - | CASSLRNDGYTF | TGTGCCAGCAGCTTACGGAATGATGGCTACACCTTC
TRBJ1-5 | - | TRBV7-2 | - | CASSSQQGGGNQPQHF | TGTGCCAGCAGCTCTCAACAGGGTGGGGGCAATCAGCCCCAGCATTTT
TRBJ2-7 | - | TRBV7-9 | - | CASTPEGVSYEQYF | TGTGCCAGCACCCCAGAGGGGGTCTCCTACGAGCAGTACTTC
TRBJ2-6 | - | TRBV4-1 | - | CASSLFPTGTSSGANVLTF | TGCGCCAGCAGCCTTTTTCCGACAGGGACTAGCTCTGGGGCCAACGTCCTGACTTTC
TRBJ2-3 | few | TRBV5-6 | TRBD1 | CASSRRTGKITDTQYF | TGTGCCAGCAGCCGCCGGACAGGGAAAATAACAGATACGCAGTATTTT
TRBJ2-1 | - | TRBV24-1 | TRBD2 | CATSDLRTSGSGEQFF | TGTGCCACCAGTGATTTACGGACTAGCGGGAGTGGTGAGCAGTTCTTC
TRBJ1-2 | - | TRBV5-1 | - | CASSLGGSSRLDGYTF | TGCGCCAGCAGCTTGGGCGGGAGTTCACGGCTGGATGGCTACACCTTC
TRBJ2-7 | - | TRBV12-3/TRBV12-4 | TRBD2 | CASSLTSGSVYEQYF | TGTGCCAGCAGCCTCACTAGCGGGAGTGTCTACGAGCAGTACTTC
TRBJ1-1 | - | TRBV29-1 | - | CSVSVHWGSEAFF | TGCAGCGTCTCCGTGCACTGGGGCAGCGAAGCTTTCTTT